This T cell receptor (beta chain) was recovered during a study of blood T cell repertoires in COVID-19. Study at large: In each case, the material was cDNA or gDNA derived from T cells, B-cell-depleted T cells, or PBMCs.

Germline V lookup: CDR1 MDHEN, CDR2 SYDVKM. Trimming removed 5 bases at V and 8 bases at J, with 12 bases between. The CDR3 has 12 residues. Assay: immunoSEQ multiplex PCR; the TCRdb copy retains only in-frame clones and omits some. The repertoire holds approximately 120,000 clones, with 75% to 90% as singletons. The source material was peripheral blood. This sequence originates from a woman in her sixties or seventies with acute or convalescent COVID-19. The rearrangement links TRBV28 to TRBJ1-2, with D maybe TRBD1 (6 bases). The CDR3 DNA reads TGTGCCAGCAGTCTCAGACAGGCGGGCTACACCTTC. Its protein product is CASSLRQAGYTF.